The source of this T cell receptor beta chain is a study of pediatric ulcerative colitis (dated by TCRdb to between 2017 and 2020). Background on the whole study: Pancolitis was present in 6 to 8 ulcerative colitis patients and left-sided colitis in two, and histology consistent with ulcerative colitis was found in all of these patients. About nine newly diagnosed, treatment-naive pediatric ulcerative colitis patients and a handful of non-IBD control children each provided paired blood and rectal samples. By Pediatric Ulcerative Colitis Activity Index, a couple of patients had mild disease, several had moderate disease and three had acute severe colitis. Study-wide findings and limitations: The healthy control group was small, consisting of only a handful of individuals. For technical reasons, substantially fewer templates were yielded by the blood samples of two patients, and these blood samples were excluded from blood-rectal overlap analysis. Rectal repertoire features separated controls, mild-moderate and acute severe colitis patients; acute severe colitis showed reduced rectal diversity due to clonal expansions. Clonal overlap between a subject's own blood and rectum was significantly greater in ulcerative colitis patients than in controls, which suggests more T cell trafficking to inflamed tissue. Because the repertoires came from total lymphocyte DNA, rare subsets such as regulatory T cells may have patterns that are not reflected. A couple of rectal CDR3 clonotypes turned up in every ulcerative colitis patient but in none of the controls.

Rearranged CDR3 beta regions were amplified from genomic DNA with multiplex V and J primers using the immunoSEQ TRB Survey service. To keep sequencing depth equal across samples, survey-level depth of up to 500,000 reads per sample was applied. The libraries were purified, combined into pools and sequenced with Illumina technology. In the original analysis: Productive clonality, sample overlap, pairwise scatters, CDR3 beta length, V/D/J gene usage and productiveness were all assessed with the immunoSEQ online tools. Calculated diversity was defined as the number of unique rearrangements divided by total templates times 100, and Shannon and Simpson indices were additionally computed. Principal component analysis was performed on Z-score normalized data with the R prcomp function and the ggbiplot package. Morisita's index was used to measure clonal overlap between blood and rectum within each subject. This immuneACCESS table, as held by TCRdb, lists in-frame sequences with V and J called but not all clones. Of the missing ones, under half trace to an unresolved V gene in checked studies; the others have no known cause. That table is the source of V, J and clone size, and D and trimming were worked out from the DNA. The sample profile shows about 64,000 clones; less than 90% of them were found once. The biggest ten clones account for around 3.3% of the sample.

Ulcerative colitis patients had received no immunosuppressive medication before the diagnostic colonoscopy. Blood was sampled at the same time as the colonoscopy. The Wizard kit (Promega) was used to extract genomic DNA from the blood and intestinal samples. Notes on this clone: It has no known antigen specificity. Base-call qualities are not available, and no considerably larger clone is one nucleotide away.

CDR3 length: 12 amino acids, cysteine to phenylalanine. Kept here is only the CDR3 DNA, which spans 36 bases and is read in frame from base 1. CDR1 PRHDT and CDR2 FYEKMQ were looked up in the germline V gene (reference sequence). V is cut by 5 bases and J by 10 bases, and the space between the germline ends is 12 bases. The rearranged segments are TRBV13 and TRBJ2-1; the D gene is unclear. This TCR was recovered from a boy aged 5-17 years with severe ulcerative colitis. Specimen: blood. The nucleotide sequence is given as TGTGCCAGCAGCCCCCGGACCTGGGAGCAGTTCTTC. This yields the protein CASSPRTWEQFF.